Sequencing of this T cell receptor beta chain was carried out in a study of human T cells and chemical hapten exposure. TCRdb used MiXCR to reprocess the RACE reads, holding one entry per CDR3 protein. The sample yields approximately 50,000 distinct CDR3 sequences, 10% to 12% seen once. The CDR3 extends over 18 amino acids. The trim removed 0 bases at V and 6 bases at J, leaving 10 bases unmatched. Germline-derived CDR1 and CDR2 are MDHEN and SYDVKM. Time point noted: pre-sensitization, week 0. Treatment in this sample: therapeutic diphenylcyclopropenone sensitization with weekly scalp DPC. The template was total RNA from unfractionated whole blood. This clonotype was detected a few times. Its antigen remains unidentified. Study-level points and caveats: Counts of expanded TCRs at PT1 were positively correlated with patch test score.

The chain links TRBV28 to TRBJ2-3; 12 bases are a match to TRBD2. The sequences come from whole blood, collected in connection with sensitization to the hapten diphenylcyclopropenone (DPC). The TCR comes from a woman between 40 and 50 years old with alopecia areata. Some clones in this sample may be carry-over from other donors' samples. This CDR3 is CASSLWSGLAGSGDTQYF. DNA for the CDR3: TGTGCCAGCAGTTTATGGTCCGGACTAGCGGGAAGCGGGGATACGCAGTATTTT.